The 19 T cell receptor beta chains below were found in one sample sequenced in a study of high-grade serous ovarian cancer treatment subgroups. Tumor samples were taken before definitive surgery or chemotherapy. Produced via immunoSEQ multiplex PCR; TCRdb's table is partial and in-frame only. The data contain about 6,600 clones, less than 85% of them singletons. Sequencing was performed on tumor tissue. These receptors were collected from a human donor with high-grade serous ovarian cancer.

This rearrangement joins TRBV5-1 to TRBJ2-3, with a possible D match to TRBD1 (7 bases). Deletions cut 0 bases from V and 1 base from J, with 15 bases between. This CDR3 comprises 17 residues. From germline, CDR1 is SGHRS and CDR2 YFSETQ. CDR3 coding DNA: TGCGCCAGCAGCTTGGGAGGGGGCTCTAGCGGCACAGATACGCAGTATTTT. Translation: CASSLGGGSSGTDTQYF.

This chain uses TRBV19 with TRBJ2-3; no firm D call. Per germline, CDR1 LNHDA and CDR2 SQIVND (reference sequence). The CDR3 totals 14 residues. With 7 bases removed from V and 7 bases from J, the gap between germline ends came to 18 bases. The DNA of the CDR3 is TGTGCCAGTACCCCCGCCGCAAGCGTAAATACGCAGTATTTT. Translation gives CASTPAASVNTQYF.

V and J are TRBV19 and TRBJ2-1; D possibly matches TRBD1 or TRBD2 (5 bases each). The CDR3 consists of 15 residues. CDR1 LNHDA and CDR2 SQIVND come from the germline V gene (reference sequence). Deletions cut 5 bases from V and 0 bases from J, with 11 bases between. The CDR3 region is CASSPGTPSYNEQFF. CDR3 in DNA: TGTGCCAGTAGTCCCGGGACGCCCTCCTACAATGAGCAGTTCTTC.

The chain couples TRBV28 to TRBJ2-7; 7 bases map to TRBD1. V gave up 3 bases and J gave up 0 bases; unmatched junction bases: 32. Germline V CDR1 and CDR2: MDHEN, SYDVKM. CDR3 length: 24 residues. This CDR3 is CASSFYARSYPTGNVHSFSYEQYF. Here the CDR3 DNA reads TGTGCCAGCAGTTTCTACGCCCGATCCTATCCGACAGGGAACGTACACTCCTTCTCCTACGAGCAGTACTTC.

V is TRBV29-1 and J is TRBJ2-3, with 7 bases that match TRBD2. CDR1 SQVTM and CDR2 ANQGSEA come from the germline V gene. CDR3 length: 13 amino acids. V lost 5 bases to trimming and J lost 3 bases; unmatched junction nucleotides: 5. The CDR3 DNA reads TGCAGCGTTTCCAGCGGGGATACAGATACGCAGTATTTT. This codes for CSVSSGDTDTQYF.

The V gene is TRBV11-1, the J gene TRBJ1-1, with D perhaps matching TRBD1 (5 bases). The germline V gene encodes CDR1 SGHAT and CDR2 FQDESV (reference sequence). V lost 3 bases and J lost 1, with 6 bases in between. This CDR3 contains 13 residues. CDR3 bases: TGTGCCAGCAGCTTCCAGGGGAACACTGAAGCTTTCTTT. It specifies CASSFQGNTEAFF.

This clone has just a few counts. The genes are TRBV7-9 and TRBJ1-1; 7 nucleotides align to TRBD1. After removal of 1 base from V and 10 bases from J, the junction contained 6 bases not matched to a gene. From germline, CDR1 is SEHNR and CDR2 FQNEAQ (reference sequence). CDR3 length equals 13 residues. The CDR3 protein is CASSLGQGVLAFF. CDR3 DNA sequence: TGTGCCAGCAGCTTAGGACAGGGTGTATTAGCTTTCTTT.

This chain links TRBV10-1 with TRBJ1-4, with 7 bases lining up with TRBD1. The length of the CDR3 is 15 residues. Germline CDR1 reads WNHNN; CDR2 reads SYGVQD (reference sequence). Trimming took 9 bases from V and 0 from J; bases not matched to a gene: 7. CDR3 in amino acids: CARAGTETTNEKLFF. The CDR3 DNA is TGCGCCAGGGCCGGGACAGAGACAACTAATGAAAAACTGTTTTTT.

This clone appeared a few times. Germline is not matched at one junction end, which may reflect a read error. The V call is TRBV7-7, the J call TRBJ2-2; the D gene is possibly TRBD1 (6 bases). Germline V lookup: CDR1 SSHAT, CDR2 FNYEAQ (reference sequence). The CDR3 sequence is 15 residues long. The CDR3 reads CASSPAGVGTGELFF. The CDR3 DNA follows: TGTGCTAGCAGCCCGGCAGGGGTGGGCACCGGGGAGCTGTTTTTT.

This clone has only a few counts. The CDR3 DNA is TGTGCCAGCAGCTCTACAGCTCTAGCGTTCACCACAGATACGCAGTATTTT. Its protein is CASSSTALAFTTDTQYF. The chain is built from TRBV7-3 and TRBJ2-3, with D tentatively TRBD2 (6 bases). CDR1 SGHTA and CDR2 FQGTGA come from the germline V gene. Trimming took off 4 bases at V and 2 bases at J, with 19 bases between the two ends. This CDR3 comprises 17 residues.

The chain joins TRBV5-6 to TRBJ1-1; tentatively, D is TRBD1 (5 bases). Germline V CDR1 and CDR2: SGHDT, YYEEEE. The CDR3 has 15 amino acids. Trimming pared 3 bases from V and 0 bases from J, leaving 12 bases between. The CDR3 region has the DNA TGTGCCAGCAGCTCCCTAAGGGGATTGAACACTGAAGCTTTCTTT. The encoded protein is CASSSLRGLNTEAFF.

On this clone itself: This specimen includes other DNA sequences encoding the same CDR3. This chain links TRBV7-3 with TRBJ1-2, with TRBD1 matching 7 bases. Germline V gene data show CDR1 as SGHTA and CDR2 as FQGTGA. Losses at the gene ends were 4 bases for V and 0 bases for J; bases not matched to a gene: 5. The CDR3 sequence is 15 residues long. CDR3 DNA: TGTGCCAGCAGCTCAACCGGGACAGCTAACTATGGCTACACCTTC. Residues: CASSSTGTANYGYTF.

This clone turned up a few times. The J gene is TRBJ1-2, the V gene TRBV7-9; a weak D match, TRBD1 (5 bases). The CDR3 extends over 14 amino acids. Germline V gives CDR1 SEHNR, CDR2 FQNEAQ (reference sequence). Trimming shortened V by 8 bases and J by 6 bases, and 19 bases separated the two germline ends. The CDR3 nucleotides are TGTGCCAGCTTCTCGGGGGTTCAGAGGGATGGCTACACCTTC. This encodes CASFSGVQRDGYTF.

The V and J genes are TRBV9 and TRBJ1-1, with no clear D. The CDR3 is 13 residues long. CDR1 is SGDLS and CDR2 is YYNGEE in the germline V gene. Trimming pared 0 bases from V and 4 bases from J, leaving 7 bases between. DNA for the CDR3: TGTGCCAGCAGCGTAGTCCGGGGCACTGAAGCTTTCTTT. Protein: CASSVVRGTEAFF.

This clone was seen just once. The chain employs TRBV28 and TRBJ1-5; D possibly corresponds to TRBD1 (5 bases). The length of the CDR3 is 14 residues. The germline V and J ends were trimmed by 3 bases and 2 bases, with 8 bases remaining between them. Per the germline V gene, CDR1 is MDHEN and CDR2 is SYDVKM. Here the CDR3 reads CASSLGGGNQPQHF. CDR3 bases: TGTGCCAGCAGTTTGGGGGGTGGCAATCAGCCCCAGCATTTT.

The sample holds one count of this clone. As DNA, the CDR3 is TGCGCCAGCGGGCACTTCGTCACTGAAGCTTTCTTT. Translating it yields CASGHFVTEAFF. The rearrangement uses TRBV5-1 and TRBJ1-1; D is undetermined. Germline loops: CDR1 SGHRS, CDR2 YFSETQ. Trimming took off 7 bases at V and 4 bases at J, with 11 bases between the two ends. The CDR3 sequence is 12 residues long.

This chain joins TRBV11-3 and TRBJ1-4; 7 bases are shared with TRBD1. Germline CDR1 and CDR2: SGHNT and YENEEA. The CDR3 sequence is 15 residues long. V lost 1 base and J lost 7; bases outside the gene matches: 6. The CDR3, as DNA: TGTGCCAGCAGCTTAGCCGCAGGGGGAGGTGAAAAACTGTTTTTT. Protein product: CASSLAAGGGEKLFF.

The J gene is TRBJ1-2, the V gene TRBV28, with a weak D call TRBD1 (5 bases). Germline V CDR1 and CDR2: MDHEN, SYDVKM. The CDR3 spans 13 residues. V gave up 4 bases and J gave up 6 bases, with 12 bases separating them. The CDR3: CASSSPSGNGYTF. The CDR3, as DNA: TGTGCCAGCAGTTCCCCTTCAGGGAATGGCTACACCTTC.

V gene TRBV25-1 combines with J gene TRBJ2-3, with D unclear. The V gene's germline CDR1 is MGHDK and CDR2 SYGVNS. This CDR3 has 15 residues. Trimming took off 4 bases at V and 8 bases at J, with 19 bases between the two ends. The CDR3 nucleotides are TGTGCCAGCAGTGCGGTAGCAGCCCGCGCTGGTACGCAGTATTTT. It translates to CASSAVAARAGTQYF.